Listed below are T cell receptor beta chains from one sample, sequenced in a study of CD8+CD57+ T cells in acquired aplastic anemia. TCRdb recomputed calls from the reads with MiXCR, one row per CDR3 protein. The data contain approximately 180,000 distinct CDR3 sequences, 48% of them singletons. The sample consisted of sorted CD4+, CD8+, or CD8+CD57+ T cells (not recorded which) from PBMCs. These receptors were collected from a human donor with aplastic anemia. Both conserved end residues are part of each CDR3. D genes are given only for firm matches. A row's size may be missing; if present it is once, few, many or a size class.

TRBJ1-1 - - TRBV10-2 TGCGCCAGCAGTGAGGGTAGGGAATTGAACACTGAAGCTTTCTTT CASSEGRELNTEAFF
TRBJ1-6 - - TRBV15 TGTGCCACCAGCAACTGGCCTTATAATTCACCCCTCCACTTT CATSNWPYNSPLHF
TRBJ2-7 - - TRBV5-1 TGCGCCAGCAGCTTTGAACAGGGACGTAACGAGCAGTACTTC CASSFEQGRNEQYF
TRBJ2-1 many - TRBV2 TGTGCCAGCAGCGACGGGAGCTCCTACAATGAGCAGTTCTTC CASSDGSSYNEQFF
TRBJ1-1 - - TRBV28 TGTGCCAGCAGGGGGGGCAGCATGAACACTGAAGCTTTCTTT CASRGGSMNTEAFF
TRBJ2-7 many - TRBV7-2 TGTGCCAGCAGCTCAGGACGGTTTTACGAGCAGTACTTC CASSSGRFYEQYF
TRBJ2-7 many - TRBV4-1 TGCGCCAGCAGCCAAGATCGAGGCAGGGTGGGGTATAACGAGCAGTACTTC CASSQDRGRVGYNEQYF
TRBJ2-5 - - TRBV11-3 TGTGCCAGCAGCTTAGATGATTTACGTAGGGCAGAAGCTCAAGAGACCCAGTACTTC CASSLDDLRRAEAQETQYF
TRBJ2-1 - - TRBV24-1 - CATSGLVGGGTEEFF
TRBJ1-1 once TRBD1 TRBV19 TGTGCCAGCACCCGACAGGGATTAGCTTTCTTT CASTRQGLAFF
TRBJ2-1 - TRBD2 TRBV4-2 TGTGCCAGCAGCCATTCGCGGGGGGGCGGGAGCAATGAGCAGTTCTTC CASSHSRGGGSNEQFF
TRBJ2-1 once TRBD1 TRBV27 TGTGCCAGCAGCGGCGACAGGGGTGTTGAGCAGTTCTTC CASSGDRGVEQFF
TRBJ1-2 many TRBD1 TRBV7-8 TGTGCCAGCAGCGACCGGACAGGGGGCGGCTACACCTTC CASSDRTGGGYTF
TRBJ1-2 - TRBD1 TRBV5-6 TGTGCCAGCAGCGGAGGGACAGGCCCTTATGGCTACACCTTC CASSGGTGPYGYTF
TRBJ2-7 many - TRBV5-4 TGTGCCAGCAGCTTCGACCCGGGAAGCCACGAGCAGTACTTC CASSFDPGSHEQYF
TRBJ1-1 - - TRBV19 TGTGCCAGTGACAGAACGGGGGGCATGAACACTGAAGCTTTCTTT CASDRTGGMNTEAFF
TRBJ1-5 many - TRBV19 TGTGCCAGTAGACAGTATAGCAATCAGCCCCAGCATTTT CASRQYSNQPQHF
TRBJ1-1 few TRBD1 TRBV27 TGTGCCAGCAGTTTAATTACAGGGGGATCTGAAGCTTTCTTT CASSLITGGSEAFF
TRBJ2-5 - - TRBV7-8 TGTGCCAGCAGCAGAAACAGGGAAGAGACCCAGTACTTC CASSRNREETQYF
TRBJ2-2 many - TRBV2 TGTGCCAGCATCGCTGCCCAGCGTGGAGGGGGGGAGCTGTTTTTT CASIAAQRGGGELFF
TRBJ1-5 many - TRBV18 TGTGCCAGCTCATCCGGACGACAGTGGCCCCAGCATTTT CASSSGRQWPQHF
TRBJ1-1 - - TRBV10-3 TGTGCCATCAGTGAGGCGGCTAGTGAAGCTTTCTTT CAISEAASEAFF
TRBJ2-7 - - TRBV20-1 TGCAGTGCTATAGGGCAGGTGGCATTTCAGGAGCAGTACTTC CSAIGQVAFQEQYF
TRBJ1-1 - - TRBV27 TGTGCCAGCAGTTTGGGAGGGTGGGAGACTGAAGCTTTCTTT CASSLGGWETEAFF
TRBJ1-1 - - TRBV6-1 TGTGCCAGCAGTGAAGCTCAGACGACTGAAGCTTTCTTT CASSEAQTTEAFF
TRBJ2-3 many - TRBV6-6 TGTGCCAGCAGTTACGGAAACAGCCCAGATACGCAGTATTTT CASSYGNSPDTQYF
TRBJ2-5 once TRBD2 TRBV11-2 TGTGCCAGCAGCCTCCCGGGACTAGCGGGCGAGACCCAGTACTTC CASSLPGLAGETQYF
TRBJ2-7 - - TRBV20-1 TGCAGTGCTGGGGGGACAGTCCAGTACTTC CSAGGTVQYF
TRBJ2-2 many - TRBV2 TGTGCCAGCAGTGTAACGGGGGACACCGGGGAGCTGTTTTTT CASSVTGDTGELFF
TRBJ1-5 - - TRBV12-3/TRBV12-4 TGTGCCAGCAGTTGGGCCCAGGGCCAGCCCCAGCATTTT CASSWAQGQPQHF
TRBJ2-3 - - TRBV29-1 TGCAGCGTAATCCGGGGCACAGATACGCAGTATTTT CSVIRGTDTQYF
TRBJ1-6 - - TRBV15 TGTGCCACCAGCAGACAGGGTCCAAATTCACCCCTCCACTTT CATSRQGPNSPLHF
TRBJ1-6 - - TRBV6-6 TGTGCCAGCAGTTCTCTCCACTTT CASSSLHF
TRBJ1-2 - TRBD1 TRBV20-1 TGCAGTGCTAGAGATCAGGGGGCAGGGGACTATGGCTACACCTTC CSARDQGAGDYGYTF
TRBJ2-3 few - TRBV29-1 TGCAGCGTTGTGCGGGGTCTTCGCACAGATACGCAGTATTTT CSVVRGLRTDTQYF
TRBJ1-5 many - TRBV19 TGTGCCAGTAGTATCGGAGGAAATCAGCCCCAGCATTTT CASSIGGNQPQHF
TRBJ2-2 many TRBD1 TRBV14 TGTGCCAGCAGCCAGGGACAGTTCACCGGGGAGCTGTTTTTT CASSQGQFTGELFF
TRBJ1-2 many TRBD1 TRBV6-4 TGTGCCAGCAGTCCCGACAGGGGGGATGGCTACACCTTC CASSPDRGDGYTF
TRBJ2-1 - TRBD2 TRBV4-1 TGCGCCAACAGCCCGCGGACTAGCGGGGGGGCCGATTCCTACAATGAGCAGTTCTTC CANSPRTSGGADSYNEQFF
TRBJ1-3 few - TRBV3-1 TGTGCCAGCAGCCAATCGCTGACCCTGGACAACACCATGTATTTT CASSQSLTLDNTMYF
TRBJ2-7 few - TRBV30 TGTGCCTGGAGTGTACCGCACAGGAGCTCCTACGAGCAGTACTTC CAWSVPHRSSYEQYF
TRBJ2-7 - TRBD2 TRBV9 TGTGCCAGCAGCACAGGGACTAGCGGGAAGTACGAGCAGTACTTC CASSTGTSGKYEQYF
TRBJ2-5 - TRBD2 TRBV10-1 TGCGCCAGCAGTGAGGCCAAAGGACTAGCCGAGGCCCAGTACTTC CASSEAKGLAEAQYF
TRBJ2-1 - TRBD2 TRBV10-2 TGCGCCAGCAGGTCGGGCGGGAGCATTATAGAGCAGTTCTTC CASRSGGSIIEQFF
TRBJ2-1 - - TRBV7-2 TGTGCCAGCAGCTCGACAAGGGGGGAGCAGTTCTTC CASSSTRGEQFF
TRBJ2-7 few TRBD2 TRBV20-1 TGCAGTGCCCCCCCCTCAGCTAGCGGGATTGCCGAGCAGTACTTC CSAPPSASGIAEQYF
TRBJ2-1 few - TRBV10-3 TGTGCCTCCTCAACTAGAGGAGCGTACAATGAGCAGTTCTTC CASSTRGAYNEQFF
TRBJ2-5 - - TRBV19 TGTGCCAGTAGTATTCTCCCCGGGGAGACCCAGTACTTC CASSILPGETQYF
TRBJ1-2 - - TRBV20-1 TGCAGTGCTAGAGGACAACGCACAGGAGTTAACTATGGCTACACCTTC CSARGQRTGVNYGYTF
TRBJ1-1 many - TRBV7-9 TGTGCCAGCAGCTTAGAGGGAGGATCGACTGAAGCTTTCTTT CASSLEGGSTEAFF
TRBJ2-3 - - TRBV7-2 TGTGCCAGCAGCTTAGTACCAGGCACAGATACGCAGTATTTT CASSLVPGTDTQYF
TRBJ2-1 - TRBD2 TRBV9 TGTGCCAGCATGTCTAGCGGGAACGAGCAGTTCTTC CASMSSGNEQFF
TRBJ1-2 - - TRBV9 TGTGCCAGCAGCGTAACCAAAGGACTAGCGGCGCAGGGCTACACCTTC CASSVTKGLAAQGYTF
TRBJ1-2 - - TRBV10-3 TGTGCCATCAGGGAACAGGGCTATTATGGCTACACCTTC CAIREQGYYGYTF
TRBJ1-5 - - TRBV2 TGTGCCAGTATTGGGGACAATCAGCCCCAGCATTTT CASIGDNQPQHF